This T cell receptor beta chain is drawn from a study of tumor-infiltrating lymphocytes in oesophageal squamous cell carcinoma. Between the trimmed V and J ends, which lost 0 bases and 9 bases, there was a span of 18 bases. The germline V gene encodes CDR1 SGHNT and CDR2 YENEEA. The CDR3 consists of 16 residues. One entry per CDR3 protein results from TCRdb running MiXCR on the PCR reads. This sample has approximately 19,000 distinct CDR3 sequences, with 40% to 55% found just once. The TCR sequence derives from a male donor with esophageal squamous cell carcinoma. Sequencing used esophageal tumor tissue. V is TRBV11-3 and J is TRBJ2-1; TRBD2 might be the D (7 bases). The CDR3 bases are TGTGCCAGCAGCTTAGACCGGGCGGGGGCTTGGGTTGAGCAGTTCTTC. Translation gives CASSLDRAGAWVEQFF.